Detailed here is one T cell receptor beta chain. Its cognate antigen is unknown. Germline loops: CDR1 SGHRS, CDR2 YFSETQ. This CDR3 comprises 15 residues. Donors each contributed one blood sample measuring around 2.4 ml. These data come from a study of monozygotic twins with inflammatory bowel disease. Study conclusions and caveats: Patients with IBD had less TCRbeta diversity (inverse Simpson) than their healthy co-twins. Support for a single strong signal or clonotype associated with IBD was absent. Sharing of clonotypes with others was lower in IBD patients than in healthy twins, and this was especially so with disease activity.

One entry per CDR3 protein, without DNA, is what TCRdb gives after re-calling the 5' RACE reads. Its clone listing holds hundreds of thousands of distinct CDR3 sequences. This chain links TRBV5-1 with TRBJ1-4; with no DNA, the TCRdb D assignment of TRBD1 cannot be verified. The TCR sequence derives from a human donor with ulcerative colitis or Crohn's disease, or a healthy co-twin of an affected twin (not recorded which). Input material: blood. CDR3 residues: CASSLSGNPGEKLFF.